Presented here are 29 T cell receptor beta chains from one specimen sequenced in a study of blood T cell repertoires in COVID-19. Produced via immunoSEQ multiplex PCR; TCRdb's table is partial and in-frame only. Of under 85,000 clones in the sample, about 85% were seen once. The source material was peripheral blood. All receptors come from a man in his 60s with active or convalescent COVID-19.

The CDR3 sequence is CASSLSGSDGYTF. The CDR3 DNA follows: TGTGCCAGCAGCTTATCAGGGTCCGATGGCTACACCTTC. V usage is TRBV7-2 and J usage is TRBJ1-2; tentatively, D is TRBD1 (5 bases). V lost 2 bases and J 6 bases, leaving 10 bases between the germline ends. CDR3 length: 13 residues. The germline V gene has CDR1 SGHTA and CDR2 FQGNSA.

The chain has TRBV10-3 and TRBJ1-2; 8 nucleotides align to TRBD1. Germline V lookup: CDR1 ENHRY, CDR2 SYGVKD. J lost 4 bases, V lost 6 bases, and 7 bases had no gene match. The CDR3 has 14 residues. CDR3 region: CAIRTGEGGYGYTF. The CDR3 DNA reads as TGTGCCATCAGGACAGGGGAAGGGGGCTATGGCTACACCTTC.

This clone came up a few times. The chain links TRBV27 to TRBJ2-7; TRBD1 agrees at 7 bases. The CDR3 extends over 13 amino acids. The V and J ends lost 9 bases and 4 bases, in that order; junction bases with no gene match: 9. Germline CDR1 and CDR2: MNHEY and SMNVEV (reference sequence). Written as DNA, the CDR3 is TGTGCCAGTGAGAAGGGGGCCCTGTACGAGCAGTACTTC. This sequence encodes CASEKGALYEQYF.

This chain joins TRBV21-1 and TRBJ2-7; the table assigns TRBD1, which was not confirmed against the DNA. TRBV21-1 is deemed a pseudogene. CDR3 size: 12 residues. CDR3 amino acids: CASSVQGPKQYF. CDR3 sequence (DNA): TGTGCCAGCAGCGTACAGGGTCCAAAGCAGTACTTC.

The J gene is TRBJ2-1, the V gene TRBV6-5; tentative D call: TRBD2 (6 bases). With 7 bases removed from V and 7 bases from J, the gap between germline ends came to 17 bases. CDR3 length equals 14 residues. Germline V CDR1 and CDR2: MNHEY, SVGAGI. The DNA for the CDR3 is TGTGCCAGCACCTGGGGCAGAGGGAGGAATGAGCAGTTCTTC. This codes for CASTWGRGRNEQFF.

This clone was counted only a few times. Other DNA sequences within the sample encode an identical CDR3. V and J are TRBV6-5 and TRBJ1-5, with 9 bases that match TRBD1. V lost 6 bases and J lost 2; bases outside the gene matches: 2. CDR1 and CDR2 (germline): MNHEY, SVGAGI. This CDR3 is built from 14 residues. In DNA, the CDR3 is TGTGCCAGCAGCCGGGACAGGGGCAATCAGCCCCAGCATTTT. Translation: CASSRDRGNQPQHF.

This chain joins TRBV18 and TRBJ2-5; D gene ambiguous. The DNA matches TRBJ2-7 better at its end, which makes the J call doubtful. Per germline, CDR1 KGHSH and CDR2 LQKENI. This CDR3 has 13 amino acids. This CDR3 reads CASSPVQSYEQYF. Here the CDR3 DNA reads TGTGCCAGCTCACCAGTACAGTCCTACGAGCAGTACTTC.

This clone has just one count. The gene calls are TRBV6-4 and TRBJ2-1, with D maybe TRBD2 (6 bases). Deletions cut 4 bases from V and 3 bases from J, with 16 bases between. Germline CDR1 MRHNA, CDR2 SNTAGT. This CDR3 spans 16 amino acids. The CDR3 sequence: CASSAVGGTYYNEQFF. CDR3 in DNA: TGTGCCAGCAGTGCCGTGGGGGGAACCTACTACAATGAGCAGTTCTTC.

The chain joins TRBV10-3 to TRBJ2-1; 11 bases map to TRBD2. The V gene end was trimmed by 11 bases and the J gene end by 7 bases; junction bases not matched to a gene: 16. Germline V gene lookup returns CDR1 ENHRY and CDR2 SYGVKD. The CDR3 loop spans 16 amino acids. This CDR3 reads CAATAATSGVQNEQFF. The CDR3 nucleotides are TGTGCCGCAACTGCCGCGACTAGCGGGGTTCAGAATGAGCAGTTCTTC.

This clone was counted between two and nine times. J is TRBJ2-2 and V is TRBV29-1; D is undetermined. V was shortened by 2 bases and J by 2 bases, with 12 bases between the two germline ends. The CDR3 is 15 residues long. Per the germline V gene, CDR1 is SQVTM and CDR2 is ANQGSEA. The CDR3 nucleotides read TGCAGCGTTGAATTGGTGACTGTTAACACCGGGGAGCTGTTTTTT. Translated: CSVELVTVNTGELFF.

The chain employs TRBV6-1 and TRBJ2-7, with D possibly being TRBD1 (6 bases). The V gene lost 1 base and the J gene lost 3 bases, with 13 bases spanning the gap. Germline V gives CDR1 MNHNS, CDR2 SASEGT. The CDR3 is 15 residues long. This CDR3 reads CASSEVQGTFYEQYF. CDR3 DNA sequence: TGTGCCAGCAGTGAAGTACAGGGAACTTTCTACGAGCAGTACTTC.

The CDR3, as DNA: TGTGCCAGCAGCGTAGGAGTTGGGGGGGCAGGCGAGCAGTACTTC. This encodes CASSVGVGGAGEQYF. The V call is TRBV9, the J call TRBJ2-7; tentative D call: TRBD2 (7 bases). The CDR3 runs to 15 residues. Looked up from germline, CDR1 is SGDLS and CDR2 is YYNGEE. Between the trimmed V and J ends, which lost 0 bases and 6 bases, there was a span of 16 bases.

The V call is TRBV2, the J call TRBJ1-2; D remains unclear. Germline V gene sequence: CDR1 SNHLY, CDR2 FYNNEI. This CDR3 contains 12 residues. Trimming stripped 1 base from V and 7 bases from J, with 7 bases between. The CDR3 DNA follows: TGTGCCAGCAGTGAAGGGCCGCCTGGCTACACCTTC. It specifies CASSEGPPGYTF.

This sequence joins TRBV5-1 and TRBJ2-6; D unclear. The CDR3 is 16 residues long. The germline gives CDR1 SGHRS, CDR2 YFSETQ. The ends were cut back, 0 bases at V and 0 bases at J, with 7 bases in the middle. The CDR3 sequence is CASSLARLSGANVLTF. The CDR3, as DNA: TGCGCCAGCAGCTTGGCTCGACTCTCTGGGGCCAACGTCCTGACTTTC.

This clone was counted once. As DNA, the CDR3 is TGCGCCAGCAGCCAAGGACAGGGGAGGAAGAACACTGAAGCTTTCTTT. Its translation: CASSQGQGRKNTEAFF. The chain joins TRBV4-3 to TRBJ1-1; TRBD1 agrees at 8 bases. With 1 base clipped from V and 1 base from J, the junction kept 5 bases outside the gene matches. Per germline, CDR1 LGHNA and CDR2 YSLEER. This CDR3 has 16 amino acids.

V is TRBV11-2 and J is TRBJ2-3, with TRBD2 matching over 7 bases. Germline CDR1 and CDR2: SGHAT and FQNNGV. The length of the CDR3 is 16 residues. The junction had 6 bases not matched to a gene; V was cut back by 1 base and J by 2 bases. The CDR3 bases are TGTGCCAGCAGCTTAGGGGGAGCGGGGCCCACAGATACGCAGTATTTT. This sequence encodes CASSLGGAGPTDTQYF.

The chain has TRBV5-1 and TRBJ1-2; D perhaps matches TRBD1 (5 bases). From germline, CDR1 is SGHRS and CDR2 YFSETQ. Trimming removed 7 bases from V and 5 bases from J, with 12 bases in between. The CDR3 contains 12 residues. CDR3 protein: CASSAGGYGYTF. The CDR3 DNA is TGCGCCAGCTCCGCGGGGGGGTATGGCTACACCTTC.

The CDR3 reads CASSQQGADTQYF. CDR3 nucleotide sequence: TGTGCCAGCAGCCAACAGGGGGCAGATACGCAGTATTTT. The rearrangement links TRBV3-1 (or the pseudogene TRBV3-2) to TRBJ2-3; TRBD1 matches 7 bases. The CDR3 runs to 13 residues. Germline V gives CDR1 LGHDT, CDR2 YNNKEL (reference sequence). The ends lost 2 bases at V and 4 bases at J; junction bases unmatched: 0.

The chain is built from TRBV5-1 and TRBJ1-4, with D uncertain. V lost 4 bases, J lost 2 bases, and 9 bases lay in between. The CDR3 extends over 14 amino acids. The V gene's germline CDR1 is SGHRS and CDR2 YFSETQ. The CDR3 protein is CASSPPGTNEKLFF. As DNA, the CDR3 is TGCGCCAGCAGCCCGCCGGGGACTAATGAAAAACTGTTTTTT.

CDR3 nucleotides: TGTGCCAGCAGTTACGACTTAACCGCGGCGGGCTACACCTTC. The encoded protein is CASSYDLTAAGYTF. The V gene is TRBV6-2 or TRBV6-3, the J gene TRBJ1-2, with D uncertain. The CDR3 has 14 amino acids. Germline values: CDR1 MNHEY, CDR2 SVGEGT. The ends were cut back, 2 bases at V and 8 bases at J, with 15 bases in the middle.

The CDR3, as DNA: TGTGCCAGCAGCTTGCGGGACAGCTCCTATAATTCACCCCTCCACTTT. This encodes CASSLRDSSYNSPLHF. The chain is built from TRBV7-2 and TRBJ1-6; TRBD1 matches 7 bases. The CDR3 has 16 residues. The V and J ends lost 3 bases and 0 bases, in that order; junction bases with no gene match: 2. Germline V gene sequence: CDR1 SGHTA, CDR2 FQGNSA. Full variable domain (missing parts from reference TRBV7-2 and TRBJ1-6): GAGVSQSPSNKVTEKGKDVELRCDPISGHTALYWYRQSLGQGLEFLIYFQGNSAPDKSGLPSDRFSAERTGGSVSTLTIQRTQQEDSAVYLCASSLRDSSYNSPLHFGNGTRLTVT.

This chain joins TRBV6-5 and TRBJ2-7; possibly TRBD2 for D (6 bases). Germline CDR1 MNHEY, CDR2 SVGAGI. V was clipped by 10 bases and J by 2 bases, with 15 bases between them. This CDR3 is built from 13 residues. The chain's CDR3 is CATRRGSTYEQYF. Here the CDR3 DNA reads TGTGCCACCCGGAGGGGCAGCACCTACGAGCAGTACTTC.

This chain uses TRBV9 with TRBJ1-1, with TRBD1 matching 9 bases. Per germline, CDR1 SGDLS and CDR2 YYNGEE. The CDR3 covers 15 residues. The V gene end was trimmed by 4 bases and the J gene end by 1 base; junction bases not matched to a gene: 5. CDR3: CASSNRQGGNTEAFF. CDR3 nucleotide sequence: TGTGCCAGCAGCAACCGACAGGGGGGGAACACTGAAGCTTTCTTT.

J is TRBJ2-7 and V is TRBV7-9; 8 bases align to TRBD2. The germline gives CDR1 SEHNR, CDR2 FQNEAQ (reference sequence). The ends lost 1 base at V and 2 bases at J; junction bases unmatched: 4. The CDR3 totals 15 residues. This CDR3 reads CASSLGGSGTYEQYF. The CDR3 DNA reads as TGTGCCAGCAGCTTAGGAGGTAGCGGGACCTACGAGCAGTACTTC. Drawing the rest from reference TRBV7-9 and TRBJ2-7, the complete variable domain is DTGVSQNPRHKITKRGQNVTFRCDPISEHNRLYWYRQTLGQGPEFLTYFQNEAQLEKSRLLSDRFSAERPKGSFSTLEIQRTEQGDSAMYLCASSLGGSGTYEQYFGPGTRLTVT.

V and J are TRBV19 and TRBJ1-6; perhaps TRBD1 as D (5 bases). CDR1 and CDR2 from the germline V gene are LNHDA and SQIVND (reference sequence). Trimming removed 7 bases from V and 9 bases from J, with 22 bases in between. The CDR3 is 16 amino acids. This chain's CDR3 is CASTYHPKGAGSPLHF. The CDR3 region has the DNA TGTGCCAGTACCTATCATCCGAAAGGGGCAGGTTCACCCCTCCACTTT.

The chain links TRBV7-9 to TRBJ2-7, with D unresolved. The CDR3 sequence is 13 residues long. Germline values: CDR1 SEHNR, CDR2 FQNEAQ (reference sequence). Trimming pared 3 bases from V and 2 bases from J, leaving 8 bases between. The CDR3 DNA is TGTGCCAGCAGCTTTGAGGAAACCTACGAGCAGTACTTC. Its protein is CASSFEETYEQYF.

The rearrangement joins TRBV19 to TRBJ2-6, with D perhaps matching TRBD1 (5 bases). The germline CDR1 and CDR2 sequences are LNHDA and SQIVND (reference sequence). This CDR3 comprises 17 residues. Trimming stripped 7 bases from V and 2 bases from J, with 18 bases between. CDR3 sequence reads: CASTSVGQPAGANVLTF. The CDR3, as DNA: TGTGCCAGTACCTCAGTGGGGCAGCCCGCTGGGGCCAACGTCCTGACTTTC. The full variable domain, rest sourced from reference TRBV19 and TRBJ2-6, is DGGITQSPKYLFRKEGQNVTLSCEQNLNHDAMYWYRQDPGQGLRLIYYSQIVNDFQKGDIAEGYSVSREKKESFPLTVTSAQKNPTAFYLCASTSVGQPAGANVLTFGAGSRLTVL.

The chain couples TRBV19 to TRBJ2-2, with 7 bases fitting TRBD1. CDR3 length: 16 residues. The V gene's germline CDR1 is LNHDA and CDR2 SQIVND (reference sequence). V lost 5 bases, J lost 3 bases, and 9 bases stayed unmatched. CDR3 loop: CASSSLRGQYTGELFF. The CDR3, as DNA: TGTGCCAGTAGTTCTCTGAGGGGGCAGTACACCGGGGAGCTGTTTTTT.

The V and J genes are TRBV3-1 (or the pseudogene TRBV3-2) and TRBJ1-2, with 7 bases aligning to TRBD1. V shed 2 bases and J 5 bases; nucleotides not matched to a gene: 11. Looked up from germline, CDR1 is LGHDT and CDR2 is YNNKEL (reference sequence). The CDR3 sequence is 16 residues long. CDR3 in amino acids: CASSQRAGGPVYGYTF. The CDR3 coding sequence is TGTGCCAGCAGCCAACGCGCAGGGGGGCCGGTGTATGGCTACACCTTC.